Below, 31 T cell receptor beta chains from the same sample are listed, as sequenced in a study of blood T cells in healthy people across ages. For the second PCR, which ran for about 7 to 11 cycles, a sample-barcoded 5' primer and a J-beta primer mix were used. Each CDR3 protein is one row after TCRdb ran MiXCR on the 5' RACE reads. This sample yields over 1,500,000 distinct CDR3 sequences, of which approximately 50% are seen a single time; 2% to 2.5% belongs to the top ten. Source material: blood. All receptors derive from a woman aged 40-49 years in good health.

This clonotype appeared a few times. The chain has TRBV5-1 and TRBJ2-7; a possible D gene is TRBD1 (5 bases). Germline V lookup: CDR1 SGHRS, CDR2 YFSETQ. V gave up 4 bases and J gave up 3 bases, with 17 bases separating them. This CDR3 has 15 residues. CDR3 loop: CASSPTDRSFYEQYF. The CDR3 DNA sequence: TGCGCCAGCAGCCCAACCGACAGAAGTTTCTACGAGCAGTACTTC.

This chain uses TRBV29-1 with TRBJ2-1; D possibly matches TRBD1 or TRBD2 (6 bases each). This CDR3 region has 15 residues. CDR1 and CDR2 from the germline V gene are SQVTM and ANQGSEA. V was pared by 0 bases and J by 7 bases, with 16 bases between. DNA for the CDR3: TGCAGCGTTGAAGATTACGGGGGCCGAGTGAATGAGCAGTTCTTC. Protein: CSVEDYGGRVNEQFF.

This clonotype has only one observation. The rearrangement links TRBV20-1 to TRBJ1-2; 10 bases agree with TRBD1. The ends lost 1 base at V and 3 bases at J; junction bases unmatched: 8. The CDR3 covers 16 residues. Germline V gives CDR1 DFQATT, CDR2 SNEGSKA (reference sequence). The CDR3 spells CSARAPGTGAYYGYTF. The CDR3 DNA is TGCAGTGCTAGAGCACCAGGGACAGGGGCTTACTATGGCTACACCTTC.

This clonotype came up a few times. The CDR3 DNA sequence: TGTGCCAGCAGAGGGGTGGTTTATGGCTACACCTTC. Translated, it gives CASRGVVYGYTF. The V call is TRBV28, the J call TRBJ1-2; weak D call: TRBD1 (5 bases). The CDR3 length is 12 residues. The V end lost 6 bases, the J end lost 5 bases, and 10 bases lay between the germline ends. Germline V CDR1 and CDR2: MDHEN, SYDVKM.

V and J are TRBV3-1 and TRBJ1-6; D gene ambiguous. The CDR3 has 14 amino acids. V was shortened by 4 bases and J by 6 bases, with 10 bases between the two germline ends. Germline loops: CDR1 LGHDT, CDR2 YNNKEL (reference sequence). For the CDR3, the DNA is TGTGCCAGCAGCCGTCCGGACCTTAATTCACCCCTCCACTTT. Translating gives CASSRPDLNSPLHF.

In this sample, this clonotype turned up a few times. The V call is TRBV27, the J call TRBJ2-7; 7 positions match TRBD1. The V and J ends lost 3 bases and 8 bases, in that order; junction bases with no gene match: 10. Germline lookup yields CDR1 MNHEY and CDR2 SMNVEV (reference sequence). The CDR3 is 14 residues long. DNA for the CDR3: TGTGCCAGCAGTTTGAGGACAGGCCCCTTGAAGCAGTACTTC. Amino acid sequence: CASSLRTGPLKQYF.

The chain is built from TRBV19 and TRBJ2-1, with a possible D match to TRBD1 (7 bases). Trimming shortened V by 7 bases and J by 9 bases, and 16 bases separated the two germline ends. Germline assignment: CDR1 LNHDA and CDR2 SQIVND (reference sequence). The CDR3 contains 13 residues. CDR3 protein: CASKEGAVAEQFF. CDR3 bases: TGTGCCAGTAAGGAGGGGGCGGTGGCTGAGCAGTTCTTC.

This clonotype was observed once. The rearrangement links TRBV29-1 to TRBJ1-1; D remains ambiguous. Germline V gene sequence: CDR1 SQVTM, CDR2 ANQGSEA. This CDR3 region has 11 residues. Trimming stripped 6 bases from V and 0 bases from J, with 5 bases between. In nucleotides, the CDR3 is TGCAGCGTCACTATGAACACTGAAGCTTTCTTT. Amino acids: CSVTMNTEAFF. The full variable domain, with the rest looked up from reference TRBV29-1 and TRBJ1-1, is SAVISQKPSRDICQRGTSLTIQCQVDSQVTMMFWYRQQPGQSLTLIATANQGSEATYESGFVIDKFPISRPNLTFSTLTVSNMSPEDSSIYLCSVTMNTEAFFGQGTRLTVV.

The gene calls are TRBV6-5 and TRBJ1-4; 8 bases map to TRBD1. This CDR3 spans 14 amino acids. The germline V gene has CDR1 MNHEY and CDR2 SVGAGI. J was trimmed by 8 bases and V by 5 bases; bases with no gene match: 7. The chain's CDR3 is CASSATGVGEKLFF. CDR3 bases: TGTGCCAGCAGTGCGACAGGGGTAGGAGAAAAACTGTTTTTT.

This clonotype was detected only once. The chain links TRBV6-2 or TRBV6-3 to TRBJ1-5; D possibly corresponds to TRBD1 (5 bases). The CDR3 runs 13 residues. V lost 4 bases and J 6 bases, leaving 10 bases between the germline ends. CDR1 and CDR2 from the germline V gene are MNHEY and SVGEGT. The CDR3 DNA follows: TGTGCCAGCAGTTCGCCCGGGGGTCAGCCCCAGCATTTT. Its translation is CASSSPGGQPQHF.

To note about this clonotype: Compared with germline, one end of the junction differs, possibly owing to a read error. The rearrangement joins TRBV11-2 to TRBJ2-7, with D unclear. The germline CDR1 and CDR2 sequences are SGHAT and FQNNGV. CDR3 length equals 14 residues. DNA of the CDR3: TGTGCCAGCAGCTTAGTAGGTATCTCCCACGAGCAGTACTTC. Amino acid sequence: CASSLVGISHEQYF.

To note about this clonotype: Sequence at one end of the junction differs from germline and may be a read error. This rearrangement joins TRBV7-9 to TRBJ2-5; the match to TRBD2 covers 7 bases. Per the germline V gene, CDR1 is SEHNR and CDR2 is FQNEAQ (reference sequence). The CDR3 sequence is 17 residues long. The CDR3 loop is CVSSLGTAGVNQETQYF. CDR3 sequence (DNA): TGTGTCAGCAGCCTAGGGACGGCGGGGGTGAACCAAGAGACCCAGTACTTC.

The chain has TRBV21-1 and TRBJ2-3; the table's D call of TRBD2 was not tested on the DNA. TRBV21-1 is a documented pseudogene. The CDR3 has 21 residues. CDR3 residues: CAVRAILADAKIGSSTDTQYF. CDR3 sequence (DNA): TGTGCCGTAAGGGCTATACTAGCGGACGCTAAAATAGGATCTAGCACAGATACGCAGTATTTT.

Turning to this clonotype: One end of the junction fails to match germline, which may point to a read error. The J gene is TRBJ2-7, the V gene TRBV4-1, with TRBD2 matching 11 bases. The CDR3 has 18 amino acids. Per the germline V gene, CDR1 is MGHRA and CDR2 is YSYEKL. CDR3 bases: TGCGCCAGCAGCCAAGGGGCTAGCGGGGGGCCGAGCTCCTACGCGCAGTACTTC. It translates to CASSQGASGGPSSYAQYF.

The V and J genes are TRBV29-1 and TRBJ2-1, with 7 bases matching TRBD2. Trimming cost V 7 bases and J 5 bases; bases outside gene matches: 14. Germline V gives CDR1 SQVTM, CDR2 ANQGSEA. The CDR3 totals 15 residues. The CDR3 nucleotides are TGCAGCGGACGAAAATGGGGGACTAACAACAATGAGCAGTTCTTC. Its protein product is CSGRKWGTNNNEQFF.

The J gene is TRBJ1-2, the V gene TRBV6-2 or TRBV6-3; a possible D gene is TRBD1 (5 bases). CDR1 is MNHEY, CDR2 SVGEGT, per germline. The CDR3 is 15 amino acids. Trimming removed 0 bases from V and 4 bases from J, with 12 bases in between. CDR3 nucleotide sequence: TGTGCCAGCAGTTACTCCTCGACAGTCATCTATGGCTACACCTTC. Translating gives CASSYSSTVIYGYTF.

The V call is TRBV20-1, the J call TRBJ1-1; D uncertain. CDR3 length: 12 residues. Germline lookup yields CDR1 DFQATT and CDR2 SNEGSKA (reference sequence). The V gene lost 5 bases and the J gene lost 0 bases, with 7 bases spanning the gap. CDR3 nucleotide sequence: TGCAGTGCTCACCAATTGAACACTGAAGCTTTCTTT. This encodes CSAHQLNTEAFF.

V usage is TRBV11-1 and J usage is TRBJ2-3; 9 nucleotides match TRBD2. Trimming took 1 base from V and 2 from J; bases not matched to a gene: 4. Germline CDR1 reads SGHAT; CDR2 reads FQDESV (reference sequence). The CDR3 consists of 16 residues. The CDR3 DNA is TGTGCCAGCAGCTTAGAGACTAGCGGCTACACAGATACGCAGTATTTT. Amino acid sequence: CASSLETSGYTDTQYF.

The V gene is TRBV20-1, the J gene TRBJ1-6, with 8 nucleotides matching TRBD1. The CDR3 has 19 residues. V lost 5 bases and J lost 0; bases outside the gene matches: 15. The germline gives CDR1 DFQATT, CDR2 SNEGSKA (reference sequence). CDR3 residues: CSARALRQGPSSYNSPLHF. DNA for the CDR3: TGCAGTGCTCGGGCCCTGAGACAGGGGCCCAGCTCCTATAATTCACCCCTCCACTTT.

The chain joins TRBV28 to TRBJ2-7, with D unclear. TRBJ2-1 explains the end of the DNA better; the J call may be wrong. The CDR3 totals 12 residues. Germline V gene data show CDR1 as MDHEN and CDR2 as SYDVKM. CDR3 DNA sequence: TGTGCCAGCAGTCTCCCGGTGAATGAGCAGTTCTTC. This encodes CASSLPVNEQFF.

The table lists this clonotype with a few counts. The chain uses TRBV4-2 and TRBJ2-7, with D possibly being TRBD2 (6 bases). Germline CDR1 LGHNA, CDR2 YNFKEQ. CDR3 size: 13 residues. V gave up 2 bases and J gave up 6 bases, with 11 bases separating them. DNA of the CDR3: TGTGCCAGCAGCCAAATGGGGGGTAGCGAGCAGTACTTC. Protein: CASSQMGGSEQYF.

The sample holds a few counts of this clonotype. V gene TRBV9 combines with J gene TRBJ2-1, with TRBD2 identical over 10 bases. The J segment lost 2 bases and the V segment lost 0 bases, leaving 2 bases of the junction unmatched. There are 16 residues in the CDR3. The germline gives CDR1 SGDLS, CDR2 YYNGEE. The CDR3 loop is CASSVGLAGPYNEQFF. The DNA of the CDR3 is TGTGCCAGCAGCGTAGGACTAGCGGGCCCCTACAATGAGCAGTTCTTC.

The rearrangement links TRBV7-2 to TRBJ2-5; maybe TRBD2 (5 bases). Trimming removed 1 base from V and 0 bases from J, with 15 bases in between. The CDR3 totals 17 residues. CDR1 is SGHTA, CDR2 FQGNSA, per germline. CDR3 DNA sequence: TGTGCCAGCAGCTTAGATGGGGTGGCACTAGACCAAGAGACCCAGTACTTC. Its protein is CASSLDGVALDQETQYF.

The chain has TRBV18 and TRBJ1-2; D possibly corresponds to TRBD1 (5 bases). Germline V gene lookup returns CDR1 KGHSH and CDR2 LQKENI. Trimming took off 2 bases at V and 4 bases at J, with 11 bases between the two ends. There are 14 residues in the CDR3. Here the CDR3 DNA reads TGTGCCAGCTCACCAAGGGACGGGGTCTATGGCTACACCTTC. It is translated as CASSPRDGVYGYTF.

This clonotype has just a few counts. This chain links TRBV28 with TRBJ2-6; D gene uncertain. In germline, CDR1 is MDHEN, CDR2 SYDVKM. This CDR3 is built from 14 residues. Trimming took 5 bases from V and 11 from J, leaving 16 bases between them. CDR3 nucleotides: TGTGCCAGCAGTCCGCAGGAAGCGTCGGACGTCCTGACTTTC. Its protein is CASSPQEASDVLTF.

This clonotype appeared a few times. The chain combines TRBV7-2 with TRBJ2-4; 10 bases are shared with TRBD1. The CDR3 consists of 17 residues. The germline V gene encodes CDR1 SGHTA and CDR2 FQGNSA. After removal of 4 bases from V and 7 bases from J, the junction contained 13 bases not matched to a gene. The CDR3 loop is CASSSRQGAPSANIQYF. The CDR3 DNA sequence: TGTGCCAGCAGCTCGAGACAGGGGGCCCCCTCTGCCAACATTCAGTACTTC.

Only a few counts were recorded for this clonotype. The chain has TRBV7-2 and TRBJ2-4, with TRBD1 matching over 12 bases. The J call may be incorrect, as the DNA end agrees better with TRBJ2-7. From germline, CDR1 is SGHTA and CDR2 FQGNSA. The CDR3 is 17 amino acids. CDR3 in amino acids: CASSLGTGGYPSYEQYF. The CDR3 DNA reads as TGTGCCAGCAGCTTGGGGACAGGGGGCTACCCATCCTACGAGCAGTACTTC.

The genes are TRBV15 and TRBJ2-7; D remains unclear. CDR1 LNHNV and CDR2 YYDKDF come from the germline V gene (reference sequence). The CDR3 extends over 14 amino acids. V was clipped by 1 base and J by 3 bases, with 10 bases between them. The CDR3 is CATSRVGQRYEQYF. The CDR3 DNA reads TGTGCCACCAGCAGAGTTGGGCAGCGCTACGAGCAGTACTTC.

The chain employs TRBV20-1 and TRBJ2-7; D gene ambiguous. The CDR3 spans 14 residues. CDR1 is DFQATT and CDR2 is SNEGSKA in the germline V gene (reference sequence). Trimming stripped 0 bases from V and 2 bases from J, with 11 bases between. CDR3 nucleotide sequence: TGCAGTGCTAGAGATATAACGGTAACCTACGAGCAGTACTTC. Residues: CSARDITVTYEQYF.

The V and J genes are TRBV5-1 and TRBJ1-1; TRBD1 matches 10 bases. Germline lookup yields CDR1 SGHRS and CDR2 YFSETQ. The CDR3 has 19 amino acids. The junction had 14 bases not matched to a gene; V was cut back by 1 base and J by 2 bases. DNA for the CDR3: TGCGCCAGCAGCTTGACCCCCGACAGGGGGCCGGAGGTCAACACTGAAGCTTTCTTT. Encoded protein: CASSLTPDRGPEVNTEAFF.

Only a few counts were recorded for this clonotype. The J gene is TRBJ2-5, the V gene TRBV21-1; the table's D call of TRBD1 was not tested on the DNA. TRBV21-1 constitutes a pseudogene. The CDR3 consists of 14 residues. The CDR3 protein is CASTGPMYQETQYF. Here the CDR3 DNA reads TGTGCCAGCACGGGACCGATGTACCAAGAGACCCAGTACTTC.